This T cell receptor beta chain was profiled in a study of CD8 T cells in ankylosing spondylitis. General observations from the study: Peripheral blood samples showed relatively rare disease-linked clones, and these clones were CD8+. A motif of 7 to 9 highly homologous TCR beta variants was seen as apparently characteristic of ankylosing spondylitis blood. As reported, disease-linked clones showed significant enrichment in matched ankylosing spondylitis synovial fluid.

TCRdb re-analysed the 5' RACE reads in MiXCR, keeping a single row per CDR3 protein. The sample has about 140,000 distinct CDR3 sequences; under 35% are singletons. This clonotype was found a few times. Its antigen is unknown. This CDR3 comprises 13 residues. Trimming shortened V by 4 bases and J by 1 base, and 10 bases separated the two germline ends. Per germline, CDR1 DFQATT and CDR2 SNEGSKA (reference sequence). The sample consisted of synovial fluid, either unsorted or a sorted T cell fraction (not recorded which). This TCR was recovered from a male donor with ankylosing spondylitis. The chain combines TRBV20-1 with TRBJ1-2; D unresolved. The CDR3 DNA sequence: TGCAGTGCTAAATCTATGATTAACTATGGCTACACCTTC. Its translation is CSAKSMINYGYTF.